This T cell receptor beta chain was identified during a study of blood T cell repertoires in COVID-19. The wider study: Acute and convalescent COVID-19 specimens originated in the United States, Italy and Spain.

Clones were read by immunoSEQ multiplex PCR, and TCRdb kept only the in-frame ones, dropping some. The profile shows 250,000 to 300,000 clones, approximately 88% of them singletons. V lost 0 bases, J lost 3 bases, and 8 bases stayed unmatched. CDR1 is LGHNA, CDR2 YSLEER, per germline. CDR3 size: 17 residues. The chain couples TRBV4-3 to TRBJ2-1, with 7 bases matching TRBD2. The receptor comes from a woman in her twenties or thirties with acute or convalescent COVID-19. The sample taken for sequencing was peripheral blood. As DNA, the CDR3 is TGCGCCAGCAGCCAAGATTTGCAGCGGGACCTCTACAATGAGCAGTTCTTC. Its protein product is CASSQDLQRDLYNEQFF.